This T cell receptor (beta chain) was identified during a study of CD8+ T cells in alopecia areata. This clone has just one count. The CDR3 consists of 13 residues. The germline CDR1 and CDR2 sequences are GTSNPN and SVGIG (reference sequence). V dropped 4 bases and J dropped 7 bases, with 13 bases sitting between them. RNA extraction was followed by reverse transcription into cDNA, which acted as the sequencing template. Sequencing was performed with immunoSEQ multiplex PCR; in TCRdb, only in-frame clones are kept and a portion is missing. The sample lists around 200,000 clones, 45% to 75% occurring once. Stated treatment: oral pan-JAK inhibitor, 5-10 mg twice daily.

This sequence joins TRBV30 and TRBJ2-2; D remains ambiguous. The sequence came from a human donor with alopecia areata. The specimen comprised CD4+ T cells sorted from blood, sampled at week 4, from a patient treated with tofacitinib. The CDR3: CAWNSLDGGELFF. CDR3 sequence (DNA): TGTGCCTGGAATAGCTTAGATGGCGGGGAGCTGTTTTTT.